A selection of T cell receptor beta chains follows, all from one sample in a study of T cells and Merkel cell carcinoma outcomes. Generated by immunoSEQ multiplex PCR, the TCRdb table keeps only in-frame clones and is missing some. The data show around 2,000 clones, roughly nine tenths seen once. Sequencing was carried out using tumor tissue from Merkel cell carcinoma. The receptors stem from a human donor with Merkel cell carcinoma. Both conserved end residues are part of each CDR3. The order of the fields is J gene, V gene, D gene, clone size, CDR3 protein, CDR3 DNA. D genes are given only for firm matches. Part of the rows lack a size; the others show once, few, many or a class for expanded clones.

TRBJ2-7 TRBV5-1 NA NA CASSSQGSAYEQYF TGCGCCAGCTCCTCACAGGGATCGGCCTACGAGCAGTACTTC
TRBJ2-7 TRBV4-1 NA NA CASSPPGTQSYEQYF TGCGCCAGCAGCCCCCCCGGGACACAATCCTACGAGCAGTACTTC
TRBJ2-1 TRBV13 NA NA CASSLRNEQFF TGTGCTAGCAGCCTGCGGAATGAGCAGTTCTTC
TRBJ2-5 TRBV18 NA NA CASSPPWGATQKYKTQYF TGTGCCAGCTCACCACCGTGGGGGGCGACACAAAAATACAAGACCCAGTACTTC
TRBJ2-2 TRBV7-9 TRBD1 NA CASSPKTGPTGELFF TGTGCCAGCAGCCCCAAGACAGGGCCGACCGGGGAGCTGTTTTTT
TRBJ2-1 TRBV13 NA once CASIFRGSGNEQFF TGTGCCAGCATCTTTAGAGGTAGCGGCAATGAGCAGTTCTTC
TRBJ2-3 TRBV7-9 TRBD2 NA CASSSRTSGGNTDTQYF TGTGCCAGCAGCTCCCGGACTAGCGGGGGAAACACAGATACGCAGTATTTT
TRBJ1-1 TRBV29-1 NA NA CSVEVPRVNTEAFF TGCAGCGTTGAGGTACCCAGAGTTAACACTGAAGCTTTCTTT
TRBJ2-7 TRBV10-1 NA NA CASSRGALLEQYF TGCGCCAGCAGTCGGGGGGCGCTTCTCGAGCAGTACTTC
TRBJ1-1 TRBV27 NA NA CASSLYRNTEAFF TGTGCCAGCAGTTTATACAGAAACACTGAAGCTTTCTTT
TRBJ2-7 TRBV13 TRBD2 NA CASSLGLRRTSGEEQYF TGTGCCAGCAGTTTAGGCCTAAGGAGGACTAGCGGTGAAGAGCAGTACTTC
TRBJ2-7 TRBV5-6 TRBD2 once CASSLGLAATYEQYF TGTGCCAGCAGCCTGGGTCTAGCGGCCACCTACGAGCAGTACTTC
TRBJ1-2 TRBV6-1 TRBD1 NA CASKSGQEVEGGYTF TGTGCCTCCAAGTCGGGACAGGAGGTGGAAGGCGGCTACACCTTC
TRBJ1-5 TRBV2 NA NA CASSEGGKNQPQHF TGTGCCAGCAGTGAAGGTGGGAAGAATCAGCCCCAGCATTTT
TRBJ2-2 TRBV5-4 NA NA CATAGTPNTGELFF TGTGCCACCGCCGGGACGCCGAACACCGGGGAGCTGTTTTTT
TRBJ1-2 TRBV29-1 NA NA CSVYRDGYTF TGCAGCGTTTACAGGGATGGCTACACCTTC
TRBJ2-3 TRBV5-1 NA NA CASSLSPDPGTDTQYF TGCGCTAGCAGCTTGTCTCCGGACCCAGGCACAGATACGCAGTATTTT